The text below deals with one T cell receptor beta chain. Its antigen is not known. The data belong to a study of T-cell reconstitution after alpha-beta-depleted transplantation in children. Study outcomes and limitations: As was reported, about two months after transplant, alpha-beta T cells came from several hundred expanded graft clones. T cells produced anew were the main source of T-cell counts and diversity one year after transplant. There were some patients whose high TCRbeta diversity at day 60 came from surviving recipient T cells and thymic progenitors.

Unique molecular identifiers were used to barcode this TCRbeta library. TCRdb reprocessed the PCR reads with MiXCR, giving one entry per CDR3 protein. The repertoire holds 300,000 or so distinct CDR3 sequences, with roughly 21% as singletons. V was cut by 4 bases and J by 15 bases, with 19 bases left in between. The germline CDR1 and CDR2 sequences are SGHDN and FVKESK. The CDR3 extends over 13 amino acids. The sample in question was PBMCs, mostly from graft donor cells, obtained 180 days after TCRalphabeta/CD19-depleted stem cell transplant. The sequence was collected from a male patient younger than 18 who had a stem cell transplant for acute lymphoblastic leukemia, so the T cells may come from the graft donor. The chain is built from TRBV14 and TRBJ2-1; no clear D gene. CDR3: CASSLTSFSSGFF. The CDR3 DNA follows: TGTGCCAGCAGCCTCACTTCCTTTTCTTCGGGGTTCTTC.